A single sample is the source of the 10 T cell receptor beta chains below, sequenced in a study of early T cells in non-severe SARS-CoV-2 infection. TCRdb called the 5' RACE reads again in MiXCR, with one record for every CDR3 protein. The sample holds roughly 100,000 distinct CDR3 sequences; about an eighth are singletons and the top ten take 6% to 7%. What was sequenced was whole blood. These receptors came from an adult who was a healthcare worker with PCR-confirmed SARS-CoV-2 infection or an uninfected control (not recorded which).

In this sample, this clonotype turned up a few times. The rearrangement uses TRBV6-5 and TRBJ2-5; D uncertain. The V gene's germline CDR1 is MNHEY and CDR2 SVGAGI. Deletions cut 7 bases from V and 5 bases from J, with 14 bases between. CDR3 length: 13 residues. Here the CDR3 reads CASKKTVAETQYF. CDR3 bases: TGTGCCAGCAAAAAGACGGTTGCCGAGACCCAGTACTTC.

The chain links TRBV6-2 or TRBV6-3 to TRBJ2-3; the match to TRBD2 covers 12 bases. The CDR3 is 20 amino acids. Germline trimming cut 2 bases from V and 5 bases from J; bases unmatched to any gene: 17. Germline V gene lookup returns CDR1 MNHEY and CDR2 SVGEGT. CDR3 bases: TGTGCCAGCAGTTACAATCCTAGCGGGAGGGCCTCGAACATCGTAGATACGCAGTATTTT. Its protein product is CASSYNPSGRASNIVDTQYF.

This clonotype was found many times. This chain connects TRBV12-3 or TRBV12-4 to TRBJ1-5; tentative D call: TRBD1 (5 bases). V was pared by 6 bases and J by 9 bases, with 15 bases between. The CDR3 covers 13 residues. CDR3 protein: CASSNRDPGPQHF. The CDR3 nucleotides read TGTGCCAGCAGCAATCGGGACCCAGGGCCCCAGCATTTT.

This clonotype was picked up a small number of times. This chain links TRBV15 with TRBJ2-1; TRBD2 matches 7 bases. The germline CDR1 and CDR2 sequences are LNHNV and YYDKDF (reference sequence). CDR3 length: 14 amino acids. V lost 4 bases and J lost 10; bases outside the gene matches: 10. The CDR3 DNA reads as TGTGCCACCAGCATCCTAACGGGAGCGGGAGAGCAGTTCTTC. It translates to CATSILTGAGEQFF.

This clonotype has a count of ten or more. V is TRBV7-9 and J is TRBJ2-5; 9 positions match TRBD2. Germline trimming cut 0 bases from V and 4 bases from J; bases unmatched to any gene: 6. This CDR3 has 16 residues. Germline CDR1 and CDR2: SEHNR and FQNEAQ (reference sequence). The CDR3 coding sequence is TGTGCCAGCAGCTTAGCAAGCGGGAGGTTAGGAGAGACCCAGTACTTC. The encoded protein is CASSLASGRLGETQYF.

This clonotype was seen at least ten times. The V gene is TRBV28, the J gene TRBJ2-7, with 11 bases identical to TRBD2. J lost 5 bases, V lost 6 bases, and 9 bases had no gene match. The CDR3 contains 15 residues. Per the germline V gene, CDR1 is MDHEN and CDR2 is SYDVKM. Here the CDR3 reads CASSLAGGPINEQYF. The DNA of the CDR3 is TGTGCCAGCAGCTTAGCGGGAGGGCCCATCAACGAGCAGTACTTC.

V usage is TRBV20-1 and J usage is TRBJ1-4; 9 nucleotides agree with TRBD1. The CDR3 is made up of 12 amino acids. Germline V gene lookup returns CDR1 DFQATT and CDR2 SNEGSKA (reference sequence). V shed 5 bases, J shed 11 bases, and the junction held 6 bases outside the gene matches. CDR3 in amino acids: CSASGTGRKLFF. CDR3 sequence (DNA): TGCAGTGCTTCCGGGACAGGGAGGAAACTGTTTTTT.

The gene calls are TRBV29-1 and TRBJ2-3; D is ambiguous. In germline, CDR1 is SQVTM, CDR2 ANQGSEA. V was shortened by 4 bases and J by 5 bases, with 13 bases between the two germline ends. CDR3 length: 13 residues. CDR3 nucleotide sequence: TGCAGCGTTGTCCGAGCCGGAGAAGATACGCAGTATTTT. It specifies CSVVRAGEDTQYF.

The rearrangement joins TRBV6-1 to TRBJ1-1; 7 positions agree with TRBD1. V trimming: 5 bases; J trimming: 5 bases; junction bases outside the gene matches: 8. The germline CDR1 and CDR2 sequences are MNHNS and SASEGT. The CDR3 totals 14 residues. The CDR3 DNA is TGTGCCAGCAGTAAAAGGACAGGCAAGACTGAAGCTTTCTTT. Translating gives CASSKRTGKTEAFF.

The chain uses TRBV5-1 and TRBJ2-1; 9 positions match TRBD2. This CDR3 is built from 14 residues. The V gene end was trimmed by 4 bases and the J gene end by 2 bases; junction bases not matched to a gene: 1. The germline CDR1 and CDR2 sequences are SGHRS and YFSETQ. CDR3 coding DNA: TGCGCCAGCAGCGCTAGCGGGACCTACAATGAGCAGTTCTTC. Protein sequence: CASSASGTYNEQFF. Using reference TRBV5-1 and TRBJ2-1 for the parts outside the CDR3, the full variable domain is KAGVTQTPRYLIKTRGQQVTLSCSPISGHRSVSWYQQTPGQGLQFLFEYFSETQRNKGNFPGRFSGRQFSNSRSEMNVSTLELGDSALYLCASSASGTYNEQFFGPGTRLTVL.